This T cell receptor beta chain was found in a study of blood T cell repertoires in COVID-19 (TCRdb year 2020). Context from the whole study: Samples covering the acute and convalescent phases of COVID-19 were provided by collaborators in the United States, Italy and Spain. The material from the prospective study consisted of cDNA or gDNA derived from T cells, B-cell-depleted T cells, or PBMCs. Subjects who had been exposed to COVID-19, were actively infected with it, or had recovered from it provided the deeply sampled blood TCRbeta repertoires that made up the dataset. A freely available public database, intended as a resource for researchers studying the immune response to SARS-CoV-2, is where the repertoires were released. Nearly every sample came with metadata listing a de-identified subject ID, COVID-19 status, age in years and sex. Where available, HLA class I and class II types were obtained from metadata supplied by the sample provider rather than from assay-based typing. Samples came from the ongoing ImmuneRACE study (first 160 participants) plus 1,254 subjects from 6 global collaborators.

The immunoSEQ Assay, a bias-controlled multiplex PCR, was used to amplify TCRbeta CDR3 regions from genomic DNA. The paper's processing steps were these. Nucleated cell counts per sample were estimated from amplification of reference gene primers within the assay. To quantify the absolute abundance of each unique TCRbeta CDR3 rearrangement, sequence reads were collapsed and filtered. For each sample, productive Simpson clonality was calculated as the square root of Simpson's diversity index across productive rearrangements. TCRdb took over this immuneACCESS table, retaining in-frame rearrangements with V and J assigned. Such tables are incomplete; in checked studies, under half of the missing clones stem from an unresolved V gene, and the remainder is unexplained. D and trimming come from the DNA, and the V and J calls and clone size come from that table. The sample records around 100,000 clones, roughly 88% of which are singletons. The top ten hold 5.5% to 8% of the sample.

As regards this clone: Its antigen remains undetermined. No base quality information exists; no much larger clone differs at one position.

Study-level results and caveats: The amount of clinical and demographic metadata varied by source and participant and was provided uncurated.

The cysteine opens and the phenylalanine closes a CDR3 of 17 amino acids. Just CDR3 DNA is preserved here, 51 bases in frame from base 1. Trimmed from V: 6 bases; trimmed from J: 7 bases; junction bases lacking a gene match: 11. The CDR1 and CDR2 encoded by the germline V gene are MDHEN and SYDVKM. One collaborating source in Seattle enrolled patients while the patients were actively infected and followed the patients over time throughout the course of disease. The collaborating institutions used their own protocols to collect whole blood in K2EDTA tubes. For TCRbeta analysis, collaborators shipped samples as frozen whole blood, isolated PBMCs, or DNA extracted from either of those sample types.

The chain couples TRBV28 to TRBJ1-6; 11 nucleotides in the junction match TRBD1. The sequenced material came from peripheral blood. This clonotype originated in a man aged 18 to 29 with COVID-19, enrolled during active disease. The nucleotides read TGTGCCAGCAGGACCCGCCGGGACAGGGGGAAAAATTCACCCCTCCACTTT. This yields the protein CASRTRRDRGKNSPLHF.